This T cell receptor beta chain is from a study of response to subunit inactivated influenza vaccine. Overall study findings and caveats: The study's authors posited that every seasonal influenza vaccination enlists few new T cells.

This CDR3 is 15 amino acids long. Germline V gene data show CDR1 as LGHNA and CDR2 as YNFKEQ. Trimming pared 1 base from V and 7 bases from J, leaving 17 bases between. This clonotype was counted between two and nine times. As yet, its antigen is unknown. One entry per CDR3 protein results from TCRdb running MiXCR on the RT-PCR reads. The data show roughly 570,000 distinct CDR3 sequences, approximately 15% seen once. The chain has TRBV4-2 and TRBJ2-7, with D possibly matching TRBD2 (7 bases). The source is a man aged 50-60 years who received an inactivated influenza vaccine. The material was PBMCs from blood, obtained roughly 13 days after vaccination. The CDR3 loop is CASSQGGGSLGEQYF. The CDR3 DNA follows: TGTGCCAGCAGCCAAGGGGGGGGCTCCCTTGGGGAGCAGTACTTC.